The sequence of this TCR beta chain was determined in a study of cytomegalovirus exposure and HLA in healthy donors. Study at large: A prior analysis found about 120 million unique TCR beta sequences from some 200 million T cells. Whole-study findings and limits: Across donors, most TCRs were seen rarely, yet some public ones were widespread. Reported results showed that the classifier diagnosed cytomegalovirus status with high specificity and sensitivity.

PCR used 60 Vbeta primers and 13 Jbeta primers. The data were produced by immunoSEQ multiplex PCR, yet TCRdb's version contains in-frame clones alone and is incomplete. The sample yields about 120,000 clones, approximately 72% seen once. The CDR3 contains 16 residues. Germline V gives CDR1 SGHRS, CDR2 YFSETQ. The V and J ends lost 0 bases and 6 bases, in that order; junction bases with no gene match: 10. Notes on this clone: What it recognizes is unknown.

The chain combines TRBV5-1 with TRBJ2-3; 7 nucleotides agree with TRBD2. Sequenced material: PBMCs. This sequence was found in a man aged 60 to 69 in good health and CMV-seropositive. The CDR3 DNA reads as TGCGCCAGCAGCTTGGGGGACTCCGGGGGGTTGGATACGCAGTATTTT. As protein: CASSLGDSGGLDTQYF. The variable domain in full, with the rest retrieved from reference TRBV5-1 and TRBJ2-3, is KAGVTQTPRYLIKTRGQQVTLSCSPISGHRSVSWYQQTPGQGLQFLFEYFSETQRNKGNFPGRFSGRQFSNSRSEMNVSTLELGDSALYLCASSLGDSGGLDTQYFGPGTRLTVL.